The present T cell receptor beta chain was sequenced within a study of blood T cell repertoires in COVID-19. Libraries were prepared by immunoSEQ multiplex PCR; TCRdb keeps only in-frame clonotypes and omits some of them. The sample holds tens of thousands of clones, about 76% seen once. CDR1 is SGHTS, CDR2 YDEGEE, per germline. CDR3 length equals 15 residues. The junction had 5 bases not matched to a gene; V was cut back by 4 bases and J by 7 bases. The sample consisted of peripheral blood. This receptor was identified in a man older than 75 with acute or convalescent COVID-19. The gene calls are TRBV5-8 and TRBJ1-6; TRBD1 matches 10 bases. This CDR3 reads CASSRDRGMNSPLHF. The CDR3, as DNA: TGTGCCAGCAGCCGGGACAGGGGTATGAATTCACCCCTCCACTTT. The variable domain in full, completed from reference TRBV5-8 and TRBJ1-6, reads EAGVTQSPTHLIKTRGQQATLRCSPISGHTSVYWYQQALGLGLQFLLWYDEGEERNRGNFPPRFSGRQFPNYSSELNVNALELEDSALYLCASSRDRGMNSPLHFGNGTRLTVT.